This T cell receptor beta chain was sequenced during a study of CD8+ T cells in alopecia areata. RNA, once extracted, was reverse transcribed into cDNA for use as the sequencing template. Here immunoSEQ multiplex PCR was the method, and the copy in TCRdb shows in-frame clones only, minus some. The data hold about 110,000 clones, with 55% to 70% observed a single time. Germline V gene sequence: CDR1 SEHNR, CDR2 FQNEAQ (reference sequence). This CDR3 region has 12 residues. Comment on this clone: What it binds is not known. Mismatch with germline at one junction end may stem from a read error.

Points from the study as a whole: Higher clonality and more expanded CD8+ clones appeared in lesional than normal scalp.

V usage is TRBV7-9 and J usage is TRBJ2-3; the D is unclear. Sequencing was performed on NKG2D-low CD8+ T cells sorted from blood. This sequence originates from a human donor with alopecia areata. The CDR3 region has the DNA TGTGCCAGCAGCTTAGTTTTACCGAAGACCGGCTTT. It translates to CASSLVLPKTGF.